This TCR beta chain stems from a study of response to subunit inactivated influenza vaccine. Study-wide results and limits: Each seasonal influenza vaccination, the authors suggested, recruits few new T cells.

This clonotype has a count of ten or more. The antigen is unknown. TCRdb reanalysed the RT-PCR reads using MiXCR and keeps one entry per CDR3 protein. This sample yields approximately 680,000 distinct CDR3 sequences, of which 15% to 19% are seen a single time; under 14% belongs to the top ten. The CDR3 extends over 16 amino acids. Germline V CDR1 and CDR2: MNHEY, SMNVEV (reference sequence). Trimming pared 3 bases from V and 2 bases from J, leaving 11 bases between. The chain recombines TRBV27 with TRBJ1-6; tentative D call: TRBD1 (5 bases). The receptor's source is a man between 45 and 60 years old who received an inactivated influenza vaccine. The input for sequencing was PBMCs from blood, taken approximately 13 days after vaccination. The CDR3 loop reads CASSLTGGTYNSPLHF. The DNA of the CDR3 is TGTGCCAGCAGTTTGACCGGGGGGACCTATAATTCACCCCTCCACTTT.